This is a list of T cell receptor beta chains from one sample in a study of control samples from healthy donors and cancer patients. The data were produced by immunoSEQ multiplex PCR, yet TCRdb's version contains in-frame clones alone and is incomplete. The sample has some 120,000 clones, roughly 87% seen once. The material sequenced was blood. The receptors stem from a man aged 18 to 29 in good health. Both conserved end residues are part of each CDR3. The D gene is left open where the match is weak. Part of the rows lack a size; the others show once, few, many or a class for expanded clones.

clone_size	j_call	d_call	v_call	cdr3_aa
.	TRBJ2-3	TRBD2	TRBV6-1	CASSEVAGASGTQYF
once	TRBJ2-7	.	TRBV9	CASSPWDLRTAEQYF
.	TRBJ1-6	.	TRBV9	CASSSRGRGNSPLHF
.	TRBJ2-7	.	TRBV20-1	CSARSGYEQYF
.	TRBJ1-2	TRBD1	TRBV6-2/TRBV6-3	CASSRGTADYTF
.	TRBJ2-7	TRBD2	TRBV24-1	CATSDPTGTSGSYEQYF
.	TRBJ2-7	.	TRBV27	CASSSTYEQYF
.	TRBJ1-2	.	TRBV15	CATSTPARNYGYTF
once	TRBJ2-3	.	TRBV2	CASRNPRTDTQYF
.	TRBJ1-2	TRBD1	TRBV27	CASSSRQGSNYGYTF
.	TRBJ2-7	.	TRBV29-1	CSVEGRAYEQYF
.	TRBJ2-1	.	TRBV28	CASRLRGLGLTYNEQFF
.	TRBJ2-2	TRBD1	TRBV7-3	CASSSGTGVPGELFF
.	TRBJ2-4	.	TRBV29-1	CSVRTRGKNIQYF
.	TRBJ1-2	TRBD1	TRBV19	CASWTGGGYTF
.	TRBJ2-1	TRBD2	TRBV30	CAWRASGSSYNEQFF
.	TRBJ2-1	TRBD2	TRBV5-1	CASSIREGPGNEQFF
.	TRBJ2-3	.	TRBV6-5	CASSWGAQFGTDTQYF
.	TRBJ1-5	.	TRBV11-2	CASSQWSTPGEPQHF
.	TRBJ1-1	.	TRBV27	CASVKGLEAFF
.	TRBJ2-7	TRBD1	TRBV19	CASSIAPPTGGRSYEQYF
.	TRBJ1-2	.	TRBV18	CASSPRGDGYTF
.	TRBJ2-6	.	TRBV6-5	CASSLRAISGANVLTF
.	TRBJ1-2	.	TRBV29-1	CSVERAVILDGGPNYGYTF
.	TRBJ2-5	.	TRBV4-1	CASSHPRTAPQETQYF
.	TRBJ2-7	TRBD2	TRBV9	CASSVAGLAGSYEQYF
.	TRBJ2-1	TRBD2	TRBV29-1	CSVGDYLEQFF
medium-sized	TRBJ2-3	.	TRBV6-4	CASSGSASDTQYF
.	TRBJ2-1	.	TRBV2	CASSGGLAGEQFF
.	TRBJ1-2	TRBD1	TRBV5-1	CASSLASGTGVLYGYTF
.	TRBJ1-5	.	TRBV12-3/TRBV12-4	CASRLSNQPQHF
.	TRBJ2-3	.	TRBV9	CASSVLQGYTQYF
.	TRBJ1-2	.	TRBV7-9	CASGGDYGYTF
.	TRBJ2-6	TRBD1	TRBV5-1	CASSSSGGGSGANVLTF
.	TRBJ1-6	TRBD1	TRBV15	CATSRGGTGVSPLHF
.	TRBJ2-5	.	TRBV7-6	CASSLRDPSETQYF
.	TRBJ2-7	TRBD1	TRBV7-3	CASSLSGGAYEQYF
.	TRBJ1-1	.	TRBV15	CATSRDFKGGTEAFF
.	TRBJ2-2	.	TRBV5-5	CASSLAYLAGELFF
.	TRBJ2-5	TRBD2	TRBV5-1	CASSPILAEPQETQYF
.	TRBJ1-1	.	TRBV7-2	CASSLEAGAGTEAFF
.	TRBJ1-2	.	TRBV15	CATSRYLVSIQTIGYTF
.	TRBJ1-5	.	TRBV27	CASSLSWRGDQPQHF
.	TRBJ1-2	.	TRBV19	CASSTRRGGYTF
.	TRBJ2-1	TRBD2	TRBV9	CASSVPREGPNNEQFF
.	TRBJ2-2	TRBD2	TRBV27	CASSLWFGGGPVAGELFF
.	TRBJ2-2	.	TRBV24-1	CATSVRGTSGTGELFF
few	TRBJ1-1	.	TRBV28	CASIPRGTGYGTEAFF
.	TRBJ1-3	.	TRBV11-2	CASSLIEFPIESSGNTIYF
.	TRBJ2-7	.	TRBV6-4	CASSARTPRPYEQYF
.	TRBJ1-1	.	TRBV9	CASSVEENTEAFF
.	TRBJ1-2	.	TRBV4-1	CASSPEEGLGYGYTF
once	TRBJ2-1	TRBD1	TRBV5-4	CASSLYQGAAEQFF